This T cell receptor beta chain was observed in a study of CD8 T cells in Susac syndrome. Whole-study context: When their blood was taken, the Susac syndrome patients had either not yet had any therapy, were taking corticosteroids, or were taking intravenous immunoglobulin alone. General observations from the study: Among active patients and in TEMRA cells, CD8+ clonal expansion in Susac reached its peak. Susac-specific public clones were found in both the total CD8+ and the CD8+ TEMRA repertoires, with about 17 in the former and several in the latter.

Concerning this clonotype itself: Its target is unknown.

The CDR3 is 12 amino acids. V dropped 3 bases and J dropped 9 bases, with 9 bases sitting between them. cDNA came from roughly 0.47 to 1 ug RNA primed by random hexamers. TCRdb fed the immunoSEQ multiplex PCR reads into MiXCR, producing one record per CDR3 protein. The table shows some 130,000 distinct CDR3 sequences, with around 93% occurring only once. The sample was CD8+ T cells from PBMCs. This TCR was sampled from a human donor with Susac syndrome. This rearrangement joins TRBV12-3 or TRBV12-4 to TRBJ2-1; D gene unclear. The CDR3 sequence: CASSFSSGEQFF. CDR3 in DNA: TGTGCCAGCAGTTTTTCGTCAGGTGAGCAGTTCTTC.